This T cell receptor (beta chain) was recorded in a study of cytomegalovirus exposure and HLA in healthy donors. General study results and limits: Analyzed later, association rates of TCRs varied across HLA loci, with DRB1 most and HLA-C fewest. Presence/absence analyses rested on an assumption that sequencing depth was roughly uniform across donors. There were some 150 TCR beta chains listed as cytomegalovirus-associated. Sequencing had likely introduced a cluster of highly shared sequence variants as an artifact.

Remarks on this clone: What it binds is not known.

This PCR relied on a set of 60 Vbeta primers and 13 Jbeta primers. Measured with immunoSEQ multiplex PCR; TCRdb has only the in-frame clones, and not every one. The table has fewer than 80,000 clones, roughly 80% seen once; the top ten hold around 21%. The sample was PBMCs. This TCR was recovered from a woman between 35 and 50 years old in good health and CMV-seropositive.

The CDR3 reads CASRGSYNSPLHF. CDR3 coding DNA: TGTGCCAGCAGGGGCAGCTATAATTCACCCCTCCACTTT. J is TRBJ1-6 and V is TRBV6-6; no clear D gene. V was shortened by 6 bases and J by 3 bases, with 6 bases between the two germline ends. This CDR3 contains 13 residues. Germline assignment: CDR1 MNHNY and CDR2 SVGAGI (reference sequence).